This TCR beta chain stems from a study of graft-versus-host responses after intestinal transplantation. For the study at large: Recipients had transplants, and these were multivisceral, liver-intestinal, or isolated intestinal. Once they had received anti-thymocyte globulin induction, all recipients took tacrolimus and steroids for two to three years. Findings and limits, study-wide: Circulating GvH clone levels at their peak were associated with HvG declines (early post-transplant). GvH clones turned up in recipient marrow; some had shown up first in ileum or blood.

Germline V gene sequence: CDR1 SNHLY, CDR2 FYNNEI. Trimming took off 3 bases at V and 6 bases at J, with 15 bases between the two ends. This CDR3 is 15 amino acids long. In regard to this clone: Its cognate antigen is unknown.

Method: immunoSEQ multiplex PCR; TCRdb's copy keeps in-frame clones and lacks some. The sample includes fewer than 45,000 clones, roughly 90% of them seen just once. This chain links TRBV2 with TRBJ1-5, with D perhaps matching TRBD1 (6 bases). The receptor was derived from a human patient who received an intestinal transplant, so some T cells may come from the graft donor. The sample consisted of PBMCs, taken 524 days after transplant. CDR3 residues: CASSDQGLSGQPQHF. The CDR3 bases are TGTGCCAGCAGTGATCAGGGGCTGTCGGGTCAGCCCCAGCATTTT.